These T cell receptor beta chains were read from a single sample in a study of CD8 T cells in Susac syndrome. MiXCR, applied by TCRdb to the immunoSEQ multiplex PCR reads, yields one record per CDR3 protein. The table lists about 110,000 distinct CDR3 sequences, 96% of them singletons. Specimen: CD4+ T cells from PBMCs. These receptors originate from a human donor in good health. CDR3s include the opening cysteine and the closing phenylalanine or tryptophan. A D gene is named only where the DNA matches it firmly. Size tells how often a clone was seen (once, few, many) or the class of an expanded clone, and some rows leave it out.

>TRBJ2-3|TRBD2|TRBV29-1|.
CSHRDYTDTQYF
TGCAGCCACCGGGACTACACAGATACGCAGTATTTT
>TRBJ2-3|.|TRBV20-1|.
CSASEHTDTQYF
TGCAGTGCTAGTGAACACACAGATACGCAGTATTTT
>TRBJ2-7|.|TRBV6-1|.
CASSTFGVKSSYEQYF
TGTGCCAGCAGTACCTTTGGGGTTAAGTCGTCCTACGAGCAGTACTTC
>TRBJ2-7|.|TRBV23-1|.
CASSPADTYEQYF
TGCGCCAGCAGTCCGGCAGATACCTACGAGCAGTACTTC
>TRBJ2-7|TRBD2|TRBV18|.
CASSPLGTSGNYEQYF
TGTGCCAGCTCACCACTCGGGACTAGCGGGAACTACGAGCAGTACTTC
>TRBJ1-4|.|TRBV29-1|.
CSVPGGGLEKLFF
TGCAGCGTCCCTGGGGGGGGACTCGAAAAACTGTTTTTT
>TRBJ1-5|.|TRBV2|.
CASSERVPGGQPQHF
TGTGCCAGCAGTGAAAGGGTCCCGGGGGGTCAGCCCCAGCATTTT
>TRBJ1-6|.|TRBV20-1|.
CSARATAPFSRTPLHF
TGCAGTGCTAGAGCGACAGCCCCTTTCTCTCGGACACCCCTCCACTTT
>TRBJ2-7|.|TRBV20-1|.
CSARDLEEQYF
TGCAGTGCTAGAGATCTTGAGGAGCAGTACTTC
>TRBJ2-1|.|TRBV7-9|.
CASSRPDPYNEQFF
TGTGCCAGCAGCCGCCCCGACCCCTACAATGAGCAGTTCTTC
>TRBJ2-2|TRBD1|TRBV12-3/TRBV12-4|.
CASSLGTGGTGELFF
TGTGCCAGCAGCCTTGGGACAGGGGGCACCGGGGAGCTGTTTTTT
>TRBJ2-5|.|TRBV11-3|once
CASSLEYSRAETQYF
TGTGCCAGCAGCTTAGAATATAGCCGGGCCGAGACCCAGTACTTC
>TRBJ2-4|.|TRBV20-1|.
CSAISIAKNIQYF
TGCAGTGCCATATCTATAGCCAAAAACATTCAGTACTTC
>TRBJ1-1|TRBD1|TRBV5-1|.
CASSYNLRQGNTEAFF
TGCGCCAGCAGCTACAACCTCCGACAGGGGAACACTGAAGCTTTCTTT
>TRBJ1-1|.|TRBV4-2|once
CASSRPDGRSAEAFF
TGTGCCAGCAGCCGCCCGGACGGGCGTTCGGCTGAAGCTTTCTTT
>TRBJ2-5|.|TRBV5-6|.
CASSRGQQETQYF
TGTGCCAGCAGCCGGGGACAACAAGAGACCCAGTACTTC
>TRBJ2-6|.|TRBV5-1|.
CASRPSWAGANVLTF
TGCGCCAGCAGGCCGTCATGGGCTGGGGCCAACGTCCTGACTTTC
>TRBJ1-2|.|TRBV30|.
CAWGRLIANYGYTF
TGTGCCTGGGGGCGGCTCATAGCTAACTATGGCTACACCTTC
>TRBJ1-5|.|TRBV7-9|once
CAVENSNQPQHF
TGTGCCGTGGAAAATAGCAATCAGCCCCAGCATTTT
>TRBJ2-7|.|TRBV15|.
CATSRDRAGDREQYF
TGTGCCACCAGCAGAGATCGAGCAGGTGACCGCGAGCAGTACTTC
>TRBJ1-1|.|TRBV29-1|.
CSVEINQGTEAFF
TGCAGCGTTGAGATTAATCAGGGAACTGAAGCTTTCTTT
>TRBJ2-1|.|TRBV7-9|.
CASSFYNEQFF
TGTGCCAGCAGCTTTTACAATGAGCAGTTCTTC
>TRBJ2-7|TRBD1|TRBV28|.
CASSPFQLRDRNYEQYF
TGTGCCAGCAGTCCGTTTCAACTCCGGGACAGAAACTACGAGCAGTACTTC
>TRBJ2-7|TRBD1|TRBV7-9|.
CASSPQGAHEQYF
TGTGCCAGCAGCCCACAGGGGGCCCACGAGCAGTACTTC
>TRBJ1-4|.|TRBV27|.
CASSRRDNEKLFF
TGTGCCAGCAGCCGTCGTGATAATGAAAAACTGTTTTTT
>TRBJ2-7|.|TRBV9|.
CASSVGLAGEQYF
TGTGCCAGCAGCGTAGGGCTAGCAGGCGAGCAGTACTTC
>TRBJ2-4|TRBD2|TRBV2|.
CASSRERGKNIQYF
TGTGCCAGCAGTAGAGAGCGGGGCAAAAACATTCAGTACTTC
>TRBJ2-5|.|TRBV6-2/TRBV6-3|.
CASSTGTVQETQYF
TGTGCCAGCAGTACCGGGACTGTCCAAGAGACCCAGTACTTC
>TRBJ2-7|TRBD2|TRBV13|.
CASSFRGPGLIYEQYF
TGTGCCAGCAGCTTCAGAGGCCCGGGACTAATCTACGAGCAGTACTTC
>TRBJ2-3|.|TRBV29-1|.
CSVEERARGKPQYF
TGCAGCGTTGAGGAAAGGGCCAGGGGAAAGCCGCAGTATTTT
>TRBJ2-7|TRBD2|TRBV12-3/TRBV12-4|.
CASRPGLAGREQYF
TGTGCCAGCAGGCCGGGACTAGCGGGTCGCGAGCAGTACTTC
>TRBJ1-4|TRBD1|TRBV29-1|.
CSVLRQGGEKLFF
TGCAGCGTACTACGACAGGGGGGAGAAAAACTGTTTTTT
>TRBJ1-5|.|TRBV2|once
CASSGYNDGYQPQHF
TGTGCCAGCAGTGGATATAACGATGGGTATCAGCCCCAGCATTTT
>TRBJ2-3|.|TRBV7-3|.
CASSLNPSTDTQYF
TGTGCCAGCAGCTTAAACCCAAGCACAGATACGCAGTATTTT
>TRBJ2-5|TRBD2|TRBV12-3/TRBV12-4|.
CASSPPSGKETQYF
TGTGCCAGCAGTCCGCCGAGCGGGAAAGAGACCCAGTACTTC
>TRBJ2-2|.|TRBV20-1|.
CSAREGASTGELFF
TGCAGTGCTAGAGAGGGGGCGTCCACCGGGGAGCTGTTTTTT